The present T cell receptor beta chain was sequenced within a study of blood T cell repertoires in COVID-19. Study-level information: Sites in the United States, Italy and Spain provided acute and convalescent COVID-19 samples.

The CDR3 runs 13 residues. V was trimmed by 6 bases and J by 7 bases, leaving 15 bases between them. Germline V gives CDR1 MNHEY, CDR2 SVGAGI. In the authors' workflow: Amplification of reference gene primers provided the estimated nucleated cell counts. TCRdb's copy holds only in-frame clones and misses some; the assay was immunoSEQ multiplex PCR. That table is the source of V, J and clone size, and D and trimming were worked out from the DNA. This sample has about 180,000 clones, with approximately 85% found just once. This clonotype was sampled from a man aged 55 to 69 with acute or convalescent COVID-19. The material sequenced was peripheral blood. The rearrangement joins TRBV6-5 to TRBJ1-2; TRBD1 is a possible D gene (6 bases). The CDR3 sequence is CASSVDRLRGYTF. CDR3 nucleotides: TGTGCCAGCAGCGTCGACAGGCTCCGTGGCTACACCTTC.